The clone carrying this T cell receptor beta chain showed up just a few times. Its antigen is not identified. The PCR was carried out with 60 Vbeta primers and 13 Jbeta primers. Profiled with immunoSEQ multiplex PCR; TCRdb holds only in-frame clones, not every one. Of roughly 120,000 clones in the sample, 8% to 9.5% were seen once. V was cut by 7 bases and J by 8 bases, with 17 bases left in between. The CDR3 contains 13 residues. Germline-derived CDR1 and CDR2 are SQVTM and ANQGSEA. This entry comes from a study of cytomegalovirus exposure and HLA in healthy donors. Study results and limitations: It was in a later analysis that TCR association rates were seen to vary by HLA locus, highest for DRB1 and lowest for HLA-C. Later work associated roughly 17,000 TCR beta sequences with HLA alleles at 0.05 false discovery rate.

The chain is built from TRBV29-1 and TRBJ1-4; D remains ambiguous. This receptor was identified in a man aged 40-55 years in good health and CMV-seronegative. The sample consisted of PBMCs. The CDR3 is CSASTLAEEKLFF. In DNA, the CDR3 is TGCAGCGCGTCGACCTTAGCGGAGGAAAAACTGTTTTTT.